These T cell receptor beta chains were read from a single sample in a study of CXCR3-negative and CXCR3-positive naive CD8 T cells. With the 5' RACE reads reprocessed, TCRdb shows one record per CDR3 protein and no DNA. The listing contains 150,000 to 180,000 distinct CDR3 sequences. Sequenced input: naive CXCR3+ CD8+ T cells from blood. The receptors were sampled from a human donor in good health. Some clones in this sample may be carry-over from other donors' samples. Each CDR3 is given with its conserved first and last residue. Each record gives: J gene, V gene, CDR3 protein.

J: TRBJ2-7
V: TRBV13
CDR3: CASSPPGLADYEQYF

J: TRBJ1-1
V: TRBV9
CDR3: CASSLQGEVGKNSEAFF

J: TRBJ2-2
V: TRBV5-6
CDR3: CASGGSPNTGELFF

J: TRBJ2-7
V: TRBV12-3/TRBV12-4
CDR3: CASSLALDYEQYF

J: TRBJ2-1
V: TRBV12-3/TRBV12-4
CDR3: CASTSDGKDYNEQFF

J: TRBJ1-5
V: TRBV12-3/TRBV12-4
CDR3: CASTLGGAVGQPQHF

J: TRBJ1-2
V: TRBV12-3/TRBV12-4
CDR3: CASSFATGAFYGYTF

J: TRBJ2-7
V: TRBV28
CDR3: CASHHSNHPTYEQYF

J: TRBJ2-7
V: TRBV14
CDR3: CASSRGVAGPTYEQYF

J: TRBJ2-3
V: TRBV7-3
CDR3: CASSPGTSGSADTQYF

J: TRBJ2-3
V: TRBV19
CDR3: CASSIVHSGDTQYF

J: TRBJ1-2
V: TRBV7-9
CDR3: CASSLAQGAPGYGYTF

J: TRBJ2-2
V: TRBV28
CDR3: CASSFEFPGELFF

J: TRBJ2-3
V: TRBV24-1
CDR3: CATSEGQGQDTQYF

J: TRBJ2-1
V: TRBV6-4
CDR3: CASSVGTSNNEQFF

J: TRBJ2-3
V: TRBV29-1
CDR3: CSVEDEILVGDTQYF

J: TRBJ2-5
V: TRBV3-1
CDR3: CASSAWTDQETQYF

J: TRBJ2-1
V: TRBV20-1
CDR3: CSAREPGITYNEQFF

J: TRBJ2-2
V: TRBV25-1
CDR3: CASRQGATGELFF

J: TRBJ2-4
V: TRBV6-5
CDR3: CASSYGQGLGPNIQYF

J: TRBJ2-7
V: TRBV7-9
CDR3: CASSYWGDEQYF

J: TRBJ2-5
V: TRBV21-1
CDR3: CASSPTSSQETQYF

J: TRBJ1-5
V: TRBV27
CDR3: CASSQGGGDQPQHF

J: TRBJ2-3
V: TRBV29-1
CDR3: CSVPRGENPKPSTDTQYF

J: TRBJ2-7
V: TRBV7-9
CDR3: CASSPGRDSLYEQYF

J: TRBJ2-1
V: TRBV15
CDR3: CATSGGLAGGPYNEQFF

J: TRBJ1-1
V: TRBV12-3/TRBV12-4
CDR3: CASSQSPPWNHQENTEAFF

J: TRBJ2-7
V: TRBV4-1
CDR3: CASSSERDGPYEQYF